These 12 T cell receptor beta chains originate from one sample sequenced in a study of glioma-infiltrating T cells. Amplification of TCR alpha and beta CDR3 regions from RNA used iRepertoire nested multiplex PCR. TCRdb fed the multiplex PCR reads into MiXCR, producing one record per CDR3 protein. The data contain about 200,000 distinct CDR3 sequences, 30% to 40% of them singletons. Sequencing was carried out using glioma tissue, nonneoplastic brain tissue, or PBMCs (not recorded which). These receptors were taken from a human donor with low-grade glioma or glioblastoma, undergoing nonglioma brain surgery, or in good health (not recorded which).

The gene calls are TRBV7-9 and TRBJ2-7, with D possibly TRBD2 on 6 matching bases. The J call may be faulty, since TRBJ2-1 better matches the DNA end. CDR3 length: 16 residues. Germline V gene sequence: CDR1 SEHNR, CDR2 FQNEAQ (reference sequence). CDR3 DNA sequence: TGTGCCAGCAGCCCGGGACTCCACAAGGCCTACAATGAGCAGTTCTTC. Encoded protein: CASSPGLHKAYNEQFF.

This clonotype was observed at least ten times. The chain uses TRBV4-1 and TRBJ1-2, with a tentative D call TRBD1 (5 bases). V lost 5 bases to trimming and J lost 2 bases, with 12 bases between them. The germline gives CDR1 MGHRA, CDR2 YSYEKL. This CDR3 is built from 14 residues. The CDR3 region is CASSKRGENYGYTF. The CDR3 nucleotides are TGCGCCAGCAGCAAACGGGGGGAGAACTATGGCTACACCTTC.

V usage is TRBV29-1 and J usage is TRBJ2-3, with 10 nucleotides matching TRBD2. This CDR3 is 14 amino acids long. With 6 bases clipped from V and 1 base from J, the junction kept 4 bases outside the gene matches. CDR1 and CDR2 from the germline V gene are SQVTM and ANQGSEA. CDR3 in amino acids: CSVRSGRGTDTQYF. DNA for the CDR3: TGCAGCGTCCGGAGCGGGAGGGGCACAGATACGCAGTATTTT.

With regard to this clonotype: At one end the junction does not follow the germline gene, possibly because of a read error. The chain recombines TRBV14 with TRBJ2-1; 8 bases match TRBD2. CDR1 is SGHDN, CDR2 FVKESK, per germline. The CDR3 has 16 amino acids. The CDR3 nucleotides read TGTGCCAGCATCCAAGGTCCTATAGCGGGATTCGGAGAGCAGTTCTTC. Its translation is CASIQGPIAGFGEQFF. Looking up the rest from reference TRBV14 and TRBJ2-1 gives the full variable domain: EAGVTQFPSHSVIEKGQTVTLRCDPISGHDNLYWYRRVMGKEIKFLLHFVKESKQDESGMPNNRFLAERTGGTYSTLKVQPAELEDSGVYFCASIQGPIAGFGEQFFGPGTRLTVL.

Comment on this clonotype: A read error is likely, as this CDR3 ends without the conserved phenylalanine or tryptophan. This chain uses TRBV27 with TRBJ2-5; TRBD1 matches at 7 bases. The CDR3 is 14 residues long. The V gene's germline CDR1 is MNHEY and CDR2 SMNVEV (reference sequence). The CDR3, as DNA: TGTGCTAGCAGTTCGCCGACAGGGATAGAGACCCAGTACCTC. Protein: CASSSPTGIETQYL.

This clonotype appeared many times. The V gene is TRBV6-2 or TRBV6-3, the J gene TRBJ2-6, with no clear D. There are 16 residues in the CDR3. The ends were cut back, 2 bases at V and 2 bases at J, with 10 bases in the middle. Per the germline V gene, CDR1 is MNHEY and CDR2 is SVGEGT. CDR3 coding DNA: TGTGCCAGCAGTTACCCCCGGGCAACTGGGGCCAACGTCCTGACTTTC. Translation gives CASSYPRATGANVLTF.

In its sample, this clonotype was seen many times. This chain joins TRBV4-1 and TRBJ2-7; 9 positions agree with TRBD1. CDR3 length equals 15 residues. Germline V CDR1 and CDR2: MGHRA, YSYEKL. The ends lost 4 bases at V and 5 bases at J; junction bases unmatched: 9. CDR3 sequence reads: CASSRDRVVFDEQYF. The CDR3 DNA reads TGCGCCAGCAGCCGGGACAGGGTGGTCTTCGACGAGCAGTACTTC.

The sample holds many counts of this clonotype. The rearrangement links TRBV10-3 to TRBJ2-2; possible D gene TRBD1, 6 bases. Germline V CDR1 and CDR2: ENHRY, SYGVKD. The CDR3 is 15 residues long. The ends were cut back, 5 bases at V and 6 bases at J, with 16 bases in the middle. Written as DNA, the CDR3 is TGTGCCATCAGTAACTCCGGGACACACCCCGGGGAGCTGTTTTTT. Protein sequence: CAISNSGTHPGELFF.

The table lists this clonotype with a few counts. The chain combines TRBV4-2 with TRBJ2-1, with TRBD2 identical over 8 bases. Germline CDR1 is LGHNA and CDR2 is YNFKEQ. V dropped 4 bases and J dropped 3; count of bases not matched to a gene: 5. The length of the CDR3 is 15 residues. CDR3 residues: CASSPGTRNYNEQFF. The CDR3 nucleotides are TGTGCCAGCAGCCCGGGGACTAGAAACTACAATGAGCAGTTCTTC.

At least ten counts were recorded for this clonotype. This chain connects TRBV6-2 or TRBV6-3 to TRBJ2-5, with D hard to call. The CDR3 is 12 amino acids. Trimming took off 10 bases at V and 4 bases at J, with 13 bases between the two ends. Germline CDR1 MNHEY, CDR2 SVGEGT. In nucleotides, the CDR3 is TGTGCCACGGCACGTACCTTAGAGACCCAGTACTTC. Protein sequence: CATARTLETQYF.

This clonotype came up many times. This rearrangement joins TRBV7-9 to TRBJ1-5; no clear D. With 5 bases removed from V and 6 bases from J, the gap between germline ends came to 11 bases. This CDR3 has 13 amino acids. CDR1 is SEHNR and CDR2 is FQNEAQ in the germline V gene (reference sequence). Here the CDR3 reads CASSPDGIQPQHF. CDR3 nucleotides: TGTGCCAGCAGCCCGGACGGAATTCAGCCCCAGCATTTT.

This clonotype has at least ten counts. The chain recombines TRBV6-1 with TRBJ2-7; 12 bases align to TRBD2. V shed 5 bases, J shed 0 bases, and the junction held 2 bases outside the gene matches. Germline V lookup: CDR1 MNHNS, CDR2 SASEGT. CDR3 length: 15 residues. CDR3 loop: CASSLAGGFSYEQYF. The CDR3 DNA reads TGTGCCAGCAGTCTAGCGGGAGGGTTCTCCTACGAGCAGTACTTC.